Below are 10 T cell receptor beta chains sequenced from a single sample in a study of shared clonotypes between healthy human individuals. The table came from immunoSEQ multiplex PCR; TCRdb's copy has only in-frame clones and leaves some out. This sample carries approximately 2.4 million clones, 90% to 96% of them seen once, and the ten largest clones take around 0.13%. The specimen sequenced was naive CD4+ T cells sorted from blood. Described subset: CD45RA+ positively selected. These receptor sequences come from a man aged 18 to 29 in good health.

CDR3 sequence (DNA): TGTGCCACCGCCGGGACGCTCCCTACCATCGGGTACACCTTC. Encoded protein: CATAGTLPTIGYTF. This chain links TRBV2 with TRBJ1-2, with D perhaps TRBD1 (5 bases). Trimming took 10 bases from V and 11 from J, leaving 26 bases between them. Germline V gene sequence: CDR1 SNHLY, CDR2 FYNNEI. The CDR3 sequence is 14 residues long.

This rearrangement joins TRBV30 to TRBJ2-7; no clear D gene. With 4 bases removed from V and 5 bases from J, the gap between germline ends came to 15 bases. The CDR3 totals 13 residues. Germline V gives CDR1 GTSNPN, CDR2 SVGIG (reference sequence). CDR3: CAWMASGSNEQYF. CDR3 DNA: TGTGCCTGGATGGCCTCTGGAAGCAACGAGCAGTACTTC.

In its sample, this clone was seen once. This chain connects TRBV29-1 to TRBJ2-2, with TRBD1 matching 7 bases. The CDR3 is made up of 16 amino acids. Losses at the gene ends were 4 bases for V and 0 bases for J; bases not matched to a gene: 8. Germline values: CDR1 SQVTM, CDR2 ANQGSEA. CDR3 DNA: TGCAGCGTTGGTAGAGGGGGCAAAGCGAACACCGGGGAGCTGTTTTTT. Protein: CSVGRGGKANTGELFF.

This clone was seen once. The chain uses TRBV9 and TRBJ2-2; 8 bases match TRBD1. Germline V lookup: CDR1 SGDLS, CDR2 YYNGEE. The trim removed 4 bases at V and 6 bases at J, leaving 11 bases unmatched. CDR3 length equals 16 residues. The CDR3 nucleotides read TGTGCCAGCAGCAAAAGGCAGGGGGCAATAGCCGGGGAGCTGTTTTTT. As protein: CASSKRQGAIAGELFF.

The chain links TRBV10-3 to TRBJ2-3; 9 nucleotides line up with TRBD2. Unmatched junction bases numbered 10, after V lost 7 bases and J lost 5 bases. CDR1 ENHRY and CDR2 SYGVKD come from the germline V gene. This CDR3 spans 15 amino acids. The CDR3 DNA reads TGTGCCATCAACGACCGGCTAGCGGGGCAAGATACGCAGTATTTT. This sequence encodes CAINDRLAGQDTQYF.

The rearrangement joins TRBV6-5 to TRBJ2-5; D is possibly TRBD2 (7 bases). Germline values: CDR1 MNHEY, CDR2 SVGAGI. The CDR3 spans 15 residues. V gave up 6 bases and J gave up 4 bases, with 18 bases separating them. The CDR3 sequence: CASSQGPASGETQYF. CDR3 nucleotides: TGTGCCAGCAGCCAGGGGCCCGCTAGCGGAGAGACCCAGTACTTC.

V usage is TRBV28 and J usage is TRBJ1-4; D may be TRBD1 (6 bases). The germline V gene has CDR1 MDHEN and CDR2 SYDVKM. CDR3 length: 15 residues. Between the trimmed V and J ends, which lost 7 bases and 8 bases, there was a span of 20 bases. The CDR3 nucleotides read TGTGCCAGCAAGAAACAGGGAGGTAGCTTAGAAAAACTGTTTTTT. It encodes CASKKQGGSLEKLFF.

Worth noting for this clone: Distinct nucleotide sequences in the sample also encode this CDR3. The J gene is TRBJ1-5, the V gene TRBV2; 10 nucleotides agree with TRBD1. J lost 2 bases, V lost 6 bases, and 4 bases had no gene match. Germline loops: CDR1 SNHLY, CDR2 FYNNEI. This CDR3 is built from 15 residues. Here the CDR3 DNA reads TGTGCCAGCAGGGCCGGGACAGGGGGCAATCAGCCCCAGCATTTT. Translated: CASRAGTGGNQPQHF.

This clone occurred once. Other DNA sequences in this specimen translate into the identical CDR3. The chain has TRBV29-1 and TRBJ2-5; D is ambiguous. The CDR3 is 13 residues long. Trimming removed 4 bases at V and 2 bases at J, with 11 bases between. Per the germline V gene, CDR1 is SQVTM and CDR2 is ANQGSEA. The CDR3 DNA sequence: TGCAGCGTTGGCCCTCGGCTACAAGAGACCCAGTACTTC. This gives the protein CSVGPRLQETQYF.

The chain links TRBV6-5 to TRBJ1-2, with 7 bases matching TRBD1. After removal of 4 bases from V and 7 bases from J, the junction contained 9 bases not matched to a gene. Germline V lookup: CDR1 MNHEY, CDR2 SVGAGI. This CDR3 comprises 14 residues. The CDR3 DNA is TGTGCCAGCAGTTTGGGCCAGGGGGACGGTGGCTACACCTTC. It codes for CASSLGQGDGGYTF.